Following are 11 T cell receptor beta chains from one sample sequenced in a study of regulatory dendritic cells for organ transplantation (dated by TCRdb to the late 2010s). Preparation of the library involved the immunoSEQ multiplex PCR assay. This immuneACCESS table, as held by TCRdb, lists in-frame sequences with V and J called but not all clones. Of the missing ones, under half trace to an unresolved V gene in checked studies; the others have no known cause. For this sample there are around 30,000 clones; roughly 85% appear just once. Roughly 0.1% of the sample goes to the ten largest clones. The sample consisted of naive CD4+ T cells from blood. The cell subset or site label of this sample denotes: CD45RA+ naive T cells. The receptors here all came from a human donor in good health.

The chain has TRBV5-4 and TRBJ1-2; TRBD1 aligns across 8 bases. CDR3 size: 13 residues. The J segment lost 8 bases and the V segment lost 4 bases, leaving 7 bases of the junction unmatched. In germline, CDR1 is SGHNT, CDR2 YYREEE (reference sequence). DNA for the CDR3: TGTGCCAGCAGCCCGGACAGGGTGCAGGGCTACACCTTC. This translates into CASSPDRVQGYTF. Full variable domain (rest looked up from reference TRBV5-4 and TRBJ1-2): ETGVTQSPTHLIKTRGQQVTLRCSSQSGHNTVSWYQQALGQGPQFIFQYYREEENGRGNFPPRFSGLQFPNYSSELNVNALELDDSALYLCASSPDRVQGYTFGSGTRLTVV.

This clone was observed once. V is TRBV7-9 and J is TRBJ2-7, with 9 positions matching TRBD1. The V gene end was trimmed by 5 bases and the J gene end by 7 bases; junction bases not matched to a gene: 6. CDR1 SEHNR and CDR2 FQNEAQ come from the germline V gene (reference sequence). The CDR3 has 13 residues. DNA for the CDR3: TGTGCCAGCAGCCCGGACAGGGGAGGGGAGCAGTACTTC. It codes for CASSPDRGGEQYF.

This chain joins TRBV7-9 and TRBJ1-2; TRBD1 matches at 8 bases. This CDR3 spans 14 amino acids. From germline, CDR1 is SEHNR and CDR2 FQNEAQ (reference sequence). Germline trimming cut 4 bases from V and 5 bases from J; bases unmatched to any gene: 6. The CDR3 region has the DNA TGTGCCAGCAGCTACCCGGACAGGGTTTATGGCTACACCTTC. It is translated as CASSYPDRVYGYTF.

The J gene is TRBJ2-1, the V gene TRBV6-4; TRBD2 matches at 12 bases. Germline lookup yields CDR1 MRHNA and CDR2 SNTAGT. With V trimmed by 0 bases and J by 7 bases, 7 bases remained unmatched. There are 17 residues in the CDR3. The CDR3 sequence: CASSDSLAGGLENEQFF. The CDR3 region has the DNA TGTGCCAGCAGTGACTCGCTAGCGGGGGGGCTGGAGAATGAGCAGTTCTTC.

A word on this clone: Additional DNA sequences in this sample encode the identical CDR3. This rearrangement joins TRBV27 to TRBJ2-5, with 10 nucleotides matching TRBD2. There are 17 residues in the CDR3. In germline, CDR1 is MNHEY, CDR2 SMNVEV (reference sequence). V was pared by 5 bases and J by 5 bases, with 14 bases of the junction left unmatched. The DNA of the CDR3 is TGTGCCAGCAGTCTTCGGTTAGCGGGGGGCCGGGGGGAGACCCAGTACTTC. This sequence encodes CASSLRLAGGRGETQYF.

This chain uses TRBV11-2 with TRBJ2-5; TRBD1 aligns across 7 bases. This CDR3 has 14 residues. The trim removed 6 bases at V and 2 bases at J, leaving 6 bases unmatched. Germline V CDR1 and CDR2: SGHAT, FQNNGV. DNA for the CDR3: TGTGCCAGCAGACCTACAGGGGCACAAGAGACCCAGTACTTC. Protein product: CASRPTGAQETQYF.

The genes are TRBV6-6 and TRBJ2-1; D is perhaps TRBD2 (7 bases). The CDR3 length is 15 residues. V lost 6 bases and J lost 7, with 19 bases in between. Germline V gene data show CDR1 as MNHNY and CDR2 as SVGAGI (reference sequence). The DNA of the CDR3 is TGTGCCAGCAGCCTAGGGAGGGGGGCCCAAAATGAGCAGTTCTTC. As protein: CASSLGRGAQNEQFF.

The chain employs TRBV6-1 and TRBJ1-1; D not resolved. The V and J ends lost 4 bases and 1 base respectively, with 13 bases between them. This CDR3 has 15 residues. The germline V gene has CDR1 MNHNS and CDR2 SASEGT. DNA for the CDR3: TGTGCCAGCAGTGCTACCCGAGAACGGAACACTGAAGCTTTCTTT. Translated, it gives CASSATRERNTEAFF.

This chain links TRBV7-2 with TRBJ2-7, with D possibly being TRBD1 (5 bases). The germline V gene encodes CDR1 SGHTA and CDR2 FQGNSA. The V end was cut by 8 bases, the J end by 0 bases, with 14 bases between. This CDR3 spans 14 amino acids. The CDR3 bases are TGTGCCAGCCGACAGCTACAATCCTCCTACGAGCAGTACTTC. Translated: CASRQLQSSYEQYF.

The chain has TRBV19 and TRBJ2-5, with 8 bases that match TRBD2. V lost 7 bases to trimming and J lost 5 bases; unmatched junction nucleotides: 9. The CDR3 is made up of 14 amino acids. The germline V gene encodes CDR1 LNHDA and CDR2 SQIVND (reference sequence). In DNA form, the CDR3 reads TGTGCCAGTAATGTCCGGGCGGGGGGTGAGACCCAGTACTTC. Its protein product is CASNVRAGGETQYF. Together with reference TRBV19 and TRBJ2-5, the CDR3 gives the full variable domain: DGGITQSPKYLFRKEGQNVTLSCEQNLNHDAMYWYRQDPGQGLRLIYYSQIVNDFQKGDIAEGYSVSREKKESFPLTVTSAQKNPTAFYLCASNVRAGGETQYFGPGTRLLVL.

On this clone: Germline and junction disagree at one end, which may indicate a read error. The chain combines TRBV7-2 with TRBJ2-1; 10 nucleotides align to TRBD2. The CDR3 length is 15 residues. The germline gives CDR1 SGHTA, CDR2 FQGNSA. The CDR3 loop is CASSLAGGPYNEQFF. The CDR3 region has the DNA TGTGCCAGCAGTTTAGCGGGGGGTCCCTACAATGAGCAGTTCTTC. The whole variable domain, filled in from reference TRBV7-2 and TRBJ2-1, reads GAGVSQSPSNKVTEKGKDVELRCDPISGHTALYWYRQSLGQGLEFLIYFQGNSAPDKSGLPSDRFSAERTGGSVSTLTIQRTQQEDSAVYLCASSLAGGPYNEQFFGPGTRLTVL.